The clone carrying this T cell receptor beta chain was detected only a few times. The data are from a study of blood T cell repertoires in COVID-19. Study-level background: Sites in the United States, Italy and Spain provided acute and convalescent COVID-19 samples. Sample material is recorded as cDNA or gDNA derived from T cells, B-cell-depleted T cells, or PBMCs.

V was pared by 5 bases and J by 2 bases, with 9 bases of the junction left unmatched. Germline-derived CDR1 and CDR2 are MNHEY and SMNVEV (reference sequence). The CDR3 runs to 16 residues. In the source study's methods: Estimation of nucleated cell counts relied on the amplification of reference gene primers. Clones were sequenced by immunoSEQ multiplex PCR, and TCRdb holds only the in-frame ones, with some missing. Clone size and V and J calls were adopted from that table, with D and trimming inferred from the DNA. The sample shows over 250,000 clones, roughly four fifths of them seen only once. The sequenced sample consisted of peripheral blood. The clonotype was recovered from a woman in her forties or fifties who had recovered from COVID-19. The chain is built from TRBV27 and TRBJ2-1; 7 bases match TRBD1. The CDR3 is CASSLDAQGTYNEQFF. For the CDR3, the DNA is TGTGCCAGCAGTCTCGACGCACAGGGGACCTACAATGAGCAGTTCTTC.